This T cell receptor beta chain was obtained from a study of PD-1 blockade in classical Hodgkin lymphoma. Study as a whole: Patients were given intravenous nivolumab, 3 mg/kg, every 2 weeks.

Using immunoSEQ multiplex PCR, the repertoire was profiled, and TCRdb retains in-frame clones only, with some absent. The sample has tens of thousands of clones; about four fifths are singletons. With regard to this clone: No antigen is known for it.

The time point here: cycle 4 day 1 (C4D1), after six to seven weeks of nivolumab. All trial patients relapsed after autologous stem cell transplantation. Germline V CDR1 and CDR2: SGHRS, YFSETQ. CDR3 length: 15 amino acids. Trimming took 4 bases from V and 5 from J; bases not matched to a gene: 9. General study points: Healthy donors reportedly exceeded newly diagnosed patients in baseline TCR diversity. Baseline diversity in complete responders resembled that of newly diagnosed patients.

The receptor was isolated from a human donor with classical Hodgkin lymphoma. The sample here was peripheral blood mononuclear cells (PBMCs), taken before the fourth cycle of nivolumab. The chain couples TRBV5-1 to TRBJ1-1; 9 bases align to TRBD1. This chain's CDR3 is CASSPGQGIWTEAFF. Written as DNA, the CDR3 is TGCGCCAGCAGCCCAGGACAGGGGATATGGACTGAAGCTTTCTTT.